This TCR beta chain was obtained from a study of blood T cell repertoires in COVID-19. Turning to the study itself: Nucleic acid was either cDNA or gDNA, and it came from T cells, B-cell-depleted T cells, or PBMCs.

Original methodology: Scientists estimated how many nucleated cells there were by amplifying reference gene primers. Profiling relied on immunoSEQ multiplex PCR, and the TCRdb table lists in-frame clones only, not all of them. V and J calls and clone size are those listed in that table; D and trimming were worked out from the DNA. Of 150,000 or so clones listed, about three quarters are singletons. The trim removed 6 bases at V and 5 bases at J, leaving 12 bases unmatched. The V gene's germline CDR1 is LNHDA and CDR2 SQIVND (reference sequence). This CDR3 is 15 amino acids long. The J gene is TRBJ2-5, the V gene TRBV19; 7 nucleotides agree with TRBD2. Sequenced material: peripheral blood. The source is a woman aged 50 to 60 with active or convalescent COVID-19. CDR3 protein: CASSTGTGGIETQYF. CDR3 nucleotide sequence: TGTGCCAGTAGCACGGGAACGGGAGGAATTGAGACCCAGTACTTC.